Below, 23 T cell receptor beta chains from the same sample are listed, as sequenced in a study of early T cells in non-severe SARS-CoV-2 infection. From the 5' RACE reads, TCRdb called clonotypes with MiXCR, one entry per CDR3 protein. The profile shows some 96,000 distinct CDR3 sequences, about 15% of them singletons. Sequenced: whole blood. Source of these receptors: an adult who was a healthcare worker with PCR-confirmed SARS-CoV-2 infection or an uninfected control (not recorded which).

This clonotype turned up a few times. The genes are TRBV5-4 and TRBJ2-3; no reliable D call. Germline CDR1 is SGHNT and CDR2 is YYREEE (reference sequence). V lost 2 bases to trimming and J lost 0 bases, with 7 bases between them. The CDR3 runs to 14 residues. For the CDR3, the DNA is TGTGCCAGCAGCTTTGTAGATAGCACAGATACGCAGTATTTT. Its protein product is CASSFVDSTDTQYF. Supplemented by reference TRBV5-4 and TRBJ2-3, the full variable domain reads ETGVTQSPTHLIKTRGQQVTLRCSSQSGHNTVSWYQQALGQGPQFIFQYYREEENGRGNFPPRFSGLQFPNYSSELNVNALELDDSALYLCASSFVDSTDTQYFGPGTRLTVL.

This clonotype was observed a handful of times. The chain combines TRBV6-5 with TRBJ2-7; D unclear. This CDR3 spans 15 amino acids. Trimming cost V 0 bases and J 2 bases, with 11 bases left between them. Germline CDR1 MNHEY, CDR2 SVGAGI. This CDR3 reads CASSYSTTETYEQYF. The CDR3 DNA reads as TGTGCCAGCAGTTACTCTACGACGGAGACCTACGAGCAGTACTTC.

This clonotype was found once. V usage is TRBV12-3 or TRBV12-4 and J usage is TRBJ2-3; TRBD1 aligns across 7 bases. The CDR3 covers 14 residues. V dropped 3 bases and J dropped 2; count of bases not matched to a gene: 2. In DNA, the CDR3 is TGTGCCAGCAGTTTGACAGGGCCCACAGATACGCAGTATTTT. Translating it yields CASSLTGPTDTQYF.

This clonotype was found many times. The chain recombines TRBV2 with TRBJ2-7, with TRBD2 matching over 8 bases. Germline values: CDR1 SNHLY, CDR2 FYNNEI. CDR3 length: 13 amino acids. Trimming cost V 3 bases and J 2 bases; bases outside gene matches: 0. CDR3 nucleotide sequence: TGTGCCAGCAGTGAGGGACTAGCCTACGAGCAGTACTTC. Protein sequence: CASSEGLAYEQYF.

This clonotype was picked up many times. The chain couples TRBV7-6 to TRBJ2-7, with a weak D call TRBD1 (5 bases). Germline V gene lookup returns CDR1 SGHVS and CDR2 FNYEAQ. Between the trimmed V and J ends, which lost 3 bases and 3 bases, there was a span of 15 bases. This CDR3 spans 15 amino acids. CDR3 sequence reads: CASSLVQGYSYEQYF. The CDR3 coding sequence is TGTGCCAGCAGCTTGGTCCAGGGTTATAGCTACGAGCAGTACTTC.

There are many counts of this clonotype. The chain combines TRBV18 with TRBJ2-2, with TRBD2 as a possible D gene (6 bases). The V and J ends lost 3 bases and 1 base respectively, with 12 bases between them. Germline V gives CDR1 KGHSH, CDR2 LQKENI. The CDR3 loop spans 16 amino acids. The CDR3 DNA reads TGTGCCAGCTCACCCCGCGCGGGGTTGAACACCGGGGAGCTGTTTTTT. This translates into CASSPRAGLNTGELFF.

The chain recombines TRBV7-2 with TRBJ1-6, with 7 bases that match TRBD1. CDR3 size: 13 residues. The V segment lost 5 bases and the J segment 10 bases; nucleotides outside the gene matches: 5. Germline CDR1 and CDR2: SGHTA and FQGNSA. CDR3 sequence reads: CASSLDRESPLHF. CDR3 bases: TGTGCCAGCAGCCTCGACAGGGAATCACCCCTCCACTTT. Using reference TRBV7-2 and TRBJ1-6 for the parts outside the CDR3, the full variable domain is GAGVSQSPSNKVTEKGKDVELRCDPISGHTALYWYRQSLGQGLEFLIYFQGNSAPDKSGLPSDRFSAERTGGSVSTLTIQRTQQEDSAVYLCASSLDRESPLHFGNGTRLTVT.

This clonotype has a handful of counts. CDR3 DNA sequence: TGTGCCAGCAGCTTATATAGCGGGAGGCAACGAGGGAATGAGCAGTTCTTC. This gives the protein CASSLYSGRQRGNEQFF. The chain joins TRBV11-2 to TRBJ2-1; 10 bases agree with TRBD2. With 2 bases clipped from V and 7 bases from J, the junction kept 11 bases outside the gene matches. Per the germline V gene, CDR1 is SGHAT and CDR2 is FQNNGV. This CDR3 is 17 amino acids long. Using reference TRBV11-2 and TRBJ2-1 for the parts outside the CDR3, the full variable domain is EAGVAQSPRYKIIEKRQSVAFWCNPISGHATLYWYQQILGQGPKLLIQFQNNGVVDDSQLPKDRFSAERLKGVDSTLKIQPAKLEDSAVYLCASSLYSGRQRGNEQFFGPGTRLTVL.

This clonotype was seen more than once but under ten times. The rearrangement joins TRBV12-3 or TRBV12-4 to TRBJ1-4; 9 nucleotides agree with TRBD1. The CDR3 covers 15 residues. V was pared by 6 bases and J by 7 bases, with 9 bases of the junction left unmatched. The CDR3 is CASRLKGQGPEKLFF. The CDR3 nucleotides are TGTGCCAGCAGGTTAAAAGGACAGGGGCCTGAAAAACTGTTTTTT.

CDR3 in DNA: TGTGCCAGCAGCTTAGGAGGCGGACTAGCGGGAGCCGTCCAGTTCTTC. Its translation: CASSLGGGLAGAVQFF. The chain uses TRBV11-2 and TRBJ2-1; 13 nucleotides line up with TRBD2. CDR1 and CDR2 (germline): SGHAT, FQNNGV. The V and J ends lost 1 base and 13 bases, in that order; junction bases with no gene match: 10. This CDR3 is built from 16 residues.

This clonotype appeared a few times. This sequence joins TRBV28 and TRBJ2-1, with TRBD1 matching over 7 bases. Germline CDR1 is MDHEN and CDR2 is SYDVKM. V lost 8 bases and J lost 8; bases outside the gene matches: 6. The CDR3 sequence is 12 residues long. The CDR3 region has the DNA TGTGCCAGCGCGGACAGGTGGGATGAGCAGTTCTTC. This codes for CASADRWDEQFF.

This clonotype was counted only a few times. The chain recombines TRBV28 with TRBJ2-1; D is uncertain. Germline CDR1 MDHEN, CDR2 SYDVKM. The length of the CDR3 is 17 residues. Trimming pared 4 bases from V and 0 bases from J, leaving 16 bases between. CDR3 DNA sequence: TGTGCCAGCAGTTCCATGACCCACTATAGCTCCTACAATGAGCAGTTCTTC. This encodes CASSSMTHYSSYNEQFF.

The rearrangement links TRBV7-9 to TRBJ1-2; D gene unclear. The ends were cut back, 3 bases at V and 7 bases at J, with 12 bases in the middle. The germline CDR1 and CDR2 sequences are SEHNR and FQNEAQ (reference sequence). CDR3 size: 13 residues. Here the CDR3 reads CASSFSQELGYTF. CDR3 DNA sequence: TGTGCCAGCAGCTTCTCGCAGGAACTTGGCTACACCTTC.

The V gene is TRBV28, the J gene TRBJ2-7, with D perhaps TRBD2 (6 bases). CDR3 length: 15 amino acids. Trimming cost V 6 bases and J 2 bases, with 17 bases left between them. Per germline, CDR1 MDHEN and CDR2 SYDVKM. CDR3 DNA sequence: TGTGCCAGCAGCATTCCGCTGGGGGGAACCTACGAGCAGTACTTC. Encoded protein: CASSIPLGGTYEQYF.

This clonotype turned up a few times. This chain links TRBV3-1 with TRBJ2-5; 7 bases match TRBD2. The J segment lost 2 bases and the V segment lost 0 bases, leaving 6 bases of the junction unmatched. In germline, CDR1 is LGHDT, CDR2 YNNKEL (reference sequence). The CDR3 length is 16 residues. CDR3 amino acids: CASSQDGGGSQETQYF. Here the CDR3 DNA reads TGTGCCAGCAGCCAAGATGGAGGCGGGAGTCAAGAGACCCAGTACTTC.

This clonotype was counted ten times or more. The chain links TRBV6-5 to TRBJ2-1; 7 bases match TRBD1. CDR1 is MNHEY and CDR2 is SVGAGI in the germline V gene. This CDR3 region has 13 residues. J gave up 6 bases and V 2 bases, and 1 base lay outside the gene matches. CDR3 coding DNA: TGTGCCAGCAGTTACAGGGGGCCCAATGAGCAGTTCTTC. Translating gives CASSYRGPNEQFF.

The chain carries TRBV19 and TRBJ2-5; D may be TRBD2 (6 bases). Germline values: CDR1 LNHDA, CDR2 SQIVND (reference sequence). The CDR3 totals 14 residues. The ends were cut back, 1 base at V and 9 bases at J, with 15 bases in the middle. For the CDR3, the DNA is TGTGCCAGTAGTATAGGTACCAGAGGAGGGGCCCAGTACTTC. Translating it yields CASSIGTRGGAQYF.

This clonotype appeared many times. This chain connects TRBV2 to TRBJ2-3; TRBD1 matches at 10 bases. The length of the CDR3 is 16 residues. Losses at the gene ends were 8 bases for V and 2 bases for J; bases not matched to a gene: 10. Germline V gene data show CDR1 as SNHLY and CDR2 as FYNNEI. CDR3 loop: CASGSTGTGATDTQYF. For the CDR3, the DNA is TGTGCCAGCGGAAGTACCGGGACAGGGGCCACAGATACGCAGTATTTT.

This clonotype was counted only a few times. The chain has TRBV5-1 and TRBJ1-1; 8 positions agree with TRBD1. There are 13 residues in the CDR3. J lost 5 bases, V lost 4 bases, and 4 bases had no gene match. The germline gives CDR1 SGHRS, CDR2 YFSETQ. The CDR3 sequence: CASSKDRETEAFF. The CDR3 nucleotides read TGCGCCAGCAGCAAGGACAGGGAGACTGAAGCTTTCTTT.

A few counts support this clonotype. The V call is TRBV14, the J call TRBJ2-4; TRBD2 might be the D (5 bases). This CDR3 spans 14 amino acids. Per the germline V gene, CDR1 is SGHDN and CDR2 is FVKESK. With 3 bases removed from V and 13 bases from J, the gap between germline ends came to 19 bases. Written as DNA, the CDR3 is TGTGCCAGCAGCCACCTCGCAGGCCCCTCTAGCCAGTACTTC. Residues: CASSHLAGPSSQYF.

In this sample, this clonotype turned up many times. The V gene is TRBV5-1, the J gene TRBJ2-2, with D perhaps given as TRBD1 or TRBD2 (5 bases each). The germline CDR1 and CDR2 sequences are SGHRS and YFSETQ. The CDR3 sequence is 15 residues long. Trimming removed 3 bases from V and 6 bases from J, with 15 bases in between. CDR3 bases: TGCGCCAGCAGCTGGCTCGACGGGGCGGCCGGGGAGCTGTTTTTT. Its translation: CASSWLDGAAGELFF.

The chain recombines TRBV6-1 with TRBJ1-5; 10 bases fit TRBD1. V shed 6 bases and J 7 bases; nucleotides not matched to a gene: 9. This CDR3 is 15 amino acids long. Germline-derived CDR1 and CDR2 are MNHNS and SASEGT. The CDR3 is CASSAGTGAEQPQHF. Written as DNA, the CDR3 is TGTGCCAGCAGCGCCGGGACAGGGGCAGAACAGCCCCAGCATTTT.

This clonotype was seen ten or more times. CDR3 DNA sequence: TGCGCCAGCAGCTTGGACGCAGATACGCAGTATTTT. Amino acid sequence: CASSLDADTQYF. The chain uses TRBV5-1 and TRBJ2-3; D remains unclear. This CDR3 contains 12 residues. V was cut by 0 bases and J by 4 bases, with 3 bases left in between. The germline CDR1 and CDR2 sequences are SGHRS and YFSETQ.